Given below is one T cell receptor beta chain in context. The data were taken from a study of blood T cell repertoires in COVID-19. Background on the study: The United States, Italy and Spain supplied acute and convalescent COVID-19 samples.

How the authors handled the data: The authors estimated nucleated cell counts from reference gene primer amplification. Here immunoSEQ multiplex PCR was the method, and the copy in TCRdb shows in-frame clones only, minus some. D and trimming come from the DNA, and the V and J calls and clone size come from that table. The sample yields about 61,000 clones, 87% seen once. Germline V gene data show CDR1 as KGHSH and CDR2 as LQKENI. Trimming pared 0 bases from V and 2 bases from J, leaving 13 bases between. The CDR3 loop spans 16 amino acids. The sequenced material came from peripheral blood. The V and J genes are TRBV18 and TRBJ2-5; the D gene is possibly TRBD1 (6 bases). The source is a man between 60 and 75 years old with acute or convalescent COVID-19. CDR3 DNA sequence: TGTGCCAGCTCACCACCGAACAGGGATATACAAGAGACCCAGTACTTC. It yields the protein CASSPPNRDIQETQYF.